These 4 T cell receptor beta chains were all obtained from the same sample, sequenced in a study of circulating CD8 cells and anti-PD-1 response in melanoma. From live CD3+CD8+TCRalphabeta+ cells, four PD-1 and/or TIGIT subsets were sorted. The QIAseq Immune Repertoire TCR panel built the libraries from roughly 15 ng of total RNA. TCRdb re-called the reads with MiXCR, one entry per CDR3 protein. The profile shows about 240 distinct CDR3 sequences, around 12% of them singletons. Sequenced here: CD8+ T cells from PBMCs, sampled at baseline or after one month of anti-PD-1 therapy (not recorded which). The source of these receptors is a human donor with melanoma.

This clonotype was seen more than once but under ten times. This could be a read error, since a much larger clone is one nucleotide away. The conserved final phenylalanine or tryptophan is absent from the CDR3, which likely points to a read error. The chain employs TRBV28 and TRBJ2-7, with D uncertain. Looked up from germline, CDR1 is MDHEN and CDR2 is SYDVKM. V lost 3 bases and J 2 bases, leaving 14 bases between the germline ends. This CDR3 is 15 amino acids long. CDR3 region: CASSFLWTHPYEQYL. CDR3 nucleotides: TGTGCCAGCAGTTTTCTCTGGACCCATCCCTACGAGCAGTACCTC.

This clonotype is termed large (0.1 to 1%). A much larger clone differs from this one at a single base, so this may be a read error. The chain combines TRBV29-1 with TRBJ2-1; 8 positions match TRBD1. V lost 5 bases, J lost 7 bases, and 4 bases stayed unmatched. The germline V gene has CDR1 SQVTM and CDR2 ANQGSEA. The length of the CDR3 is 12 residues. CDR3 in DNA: TGCAGCGTTACAGGGGGTGTGAATGAGCAGTTCTTC. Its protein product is CSVTGGVNEQFF.

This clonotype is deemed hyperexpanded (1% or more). This CDR3 is CASNPGTVDYEQYF. Here the CDR3 DNA reads TGTGCCAGCAACCCCGGGACAGTAGACTACGAGCAGTACTTC. The V call is TRBV11-2, the J call TRBJ2-7; 7 nucleotides align to TRBD1. Losses at the gene ends were 7 bases for V and 3 bases for J; bases not matched to a gene: 9. CDR1 and CDR2 from the germline V gene are SGHAT and FQNNGV. This CDR3 has 14 amino acids.

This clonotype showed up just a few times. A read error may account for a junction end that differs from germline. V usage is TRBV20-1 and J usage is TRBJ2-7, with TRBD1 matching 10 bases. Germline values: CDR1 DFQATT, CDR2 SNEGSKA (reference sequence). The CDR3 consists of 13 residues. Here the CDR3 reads CGARGDRGARQYF. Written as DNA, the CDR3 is TGCGGTGCTAGAGGGGACAGGGGAGCTAGGCAGTACTTC.